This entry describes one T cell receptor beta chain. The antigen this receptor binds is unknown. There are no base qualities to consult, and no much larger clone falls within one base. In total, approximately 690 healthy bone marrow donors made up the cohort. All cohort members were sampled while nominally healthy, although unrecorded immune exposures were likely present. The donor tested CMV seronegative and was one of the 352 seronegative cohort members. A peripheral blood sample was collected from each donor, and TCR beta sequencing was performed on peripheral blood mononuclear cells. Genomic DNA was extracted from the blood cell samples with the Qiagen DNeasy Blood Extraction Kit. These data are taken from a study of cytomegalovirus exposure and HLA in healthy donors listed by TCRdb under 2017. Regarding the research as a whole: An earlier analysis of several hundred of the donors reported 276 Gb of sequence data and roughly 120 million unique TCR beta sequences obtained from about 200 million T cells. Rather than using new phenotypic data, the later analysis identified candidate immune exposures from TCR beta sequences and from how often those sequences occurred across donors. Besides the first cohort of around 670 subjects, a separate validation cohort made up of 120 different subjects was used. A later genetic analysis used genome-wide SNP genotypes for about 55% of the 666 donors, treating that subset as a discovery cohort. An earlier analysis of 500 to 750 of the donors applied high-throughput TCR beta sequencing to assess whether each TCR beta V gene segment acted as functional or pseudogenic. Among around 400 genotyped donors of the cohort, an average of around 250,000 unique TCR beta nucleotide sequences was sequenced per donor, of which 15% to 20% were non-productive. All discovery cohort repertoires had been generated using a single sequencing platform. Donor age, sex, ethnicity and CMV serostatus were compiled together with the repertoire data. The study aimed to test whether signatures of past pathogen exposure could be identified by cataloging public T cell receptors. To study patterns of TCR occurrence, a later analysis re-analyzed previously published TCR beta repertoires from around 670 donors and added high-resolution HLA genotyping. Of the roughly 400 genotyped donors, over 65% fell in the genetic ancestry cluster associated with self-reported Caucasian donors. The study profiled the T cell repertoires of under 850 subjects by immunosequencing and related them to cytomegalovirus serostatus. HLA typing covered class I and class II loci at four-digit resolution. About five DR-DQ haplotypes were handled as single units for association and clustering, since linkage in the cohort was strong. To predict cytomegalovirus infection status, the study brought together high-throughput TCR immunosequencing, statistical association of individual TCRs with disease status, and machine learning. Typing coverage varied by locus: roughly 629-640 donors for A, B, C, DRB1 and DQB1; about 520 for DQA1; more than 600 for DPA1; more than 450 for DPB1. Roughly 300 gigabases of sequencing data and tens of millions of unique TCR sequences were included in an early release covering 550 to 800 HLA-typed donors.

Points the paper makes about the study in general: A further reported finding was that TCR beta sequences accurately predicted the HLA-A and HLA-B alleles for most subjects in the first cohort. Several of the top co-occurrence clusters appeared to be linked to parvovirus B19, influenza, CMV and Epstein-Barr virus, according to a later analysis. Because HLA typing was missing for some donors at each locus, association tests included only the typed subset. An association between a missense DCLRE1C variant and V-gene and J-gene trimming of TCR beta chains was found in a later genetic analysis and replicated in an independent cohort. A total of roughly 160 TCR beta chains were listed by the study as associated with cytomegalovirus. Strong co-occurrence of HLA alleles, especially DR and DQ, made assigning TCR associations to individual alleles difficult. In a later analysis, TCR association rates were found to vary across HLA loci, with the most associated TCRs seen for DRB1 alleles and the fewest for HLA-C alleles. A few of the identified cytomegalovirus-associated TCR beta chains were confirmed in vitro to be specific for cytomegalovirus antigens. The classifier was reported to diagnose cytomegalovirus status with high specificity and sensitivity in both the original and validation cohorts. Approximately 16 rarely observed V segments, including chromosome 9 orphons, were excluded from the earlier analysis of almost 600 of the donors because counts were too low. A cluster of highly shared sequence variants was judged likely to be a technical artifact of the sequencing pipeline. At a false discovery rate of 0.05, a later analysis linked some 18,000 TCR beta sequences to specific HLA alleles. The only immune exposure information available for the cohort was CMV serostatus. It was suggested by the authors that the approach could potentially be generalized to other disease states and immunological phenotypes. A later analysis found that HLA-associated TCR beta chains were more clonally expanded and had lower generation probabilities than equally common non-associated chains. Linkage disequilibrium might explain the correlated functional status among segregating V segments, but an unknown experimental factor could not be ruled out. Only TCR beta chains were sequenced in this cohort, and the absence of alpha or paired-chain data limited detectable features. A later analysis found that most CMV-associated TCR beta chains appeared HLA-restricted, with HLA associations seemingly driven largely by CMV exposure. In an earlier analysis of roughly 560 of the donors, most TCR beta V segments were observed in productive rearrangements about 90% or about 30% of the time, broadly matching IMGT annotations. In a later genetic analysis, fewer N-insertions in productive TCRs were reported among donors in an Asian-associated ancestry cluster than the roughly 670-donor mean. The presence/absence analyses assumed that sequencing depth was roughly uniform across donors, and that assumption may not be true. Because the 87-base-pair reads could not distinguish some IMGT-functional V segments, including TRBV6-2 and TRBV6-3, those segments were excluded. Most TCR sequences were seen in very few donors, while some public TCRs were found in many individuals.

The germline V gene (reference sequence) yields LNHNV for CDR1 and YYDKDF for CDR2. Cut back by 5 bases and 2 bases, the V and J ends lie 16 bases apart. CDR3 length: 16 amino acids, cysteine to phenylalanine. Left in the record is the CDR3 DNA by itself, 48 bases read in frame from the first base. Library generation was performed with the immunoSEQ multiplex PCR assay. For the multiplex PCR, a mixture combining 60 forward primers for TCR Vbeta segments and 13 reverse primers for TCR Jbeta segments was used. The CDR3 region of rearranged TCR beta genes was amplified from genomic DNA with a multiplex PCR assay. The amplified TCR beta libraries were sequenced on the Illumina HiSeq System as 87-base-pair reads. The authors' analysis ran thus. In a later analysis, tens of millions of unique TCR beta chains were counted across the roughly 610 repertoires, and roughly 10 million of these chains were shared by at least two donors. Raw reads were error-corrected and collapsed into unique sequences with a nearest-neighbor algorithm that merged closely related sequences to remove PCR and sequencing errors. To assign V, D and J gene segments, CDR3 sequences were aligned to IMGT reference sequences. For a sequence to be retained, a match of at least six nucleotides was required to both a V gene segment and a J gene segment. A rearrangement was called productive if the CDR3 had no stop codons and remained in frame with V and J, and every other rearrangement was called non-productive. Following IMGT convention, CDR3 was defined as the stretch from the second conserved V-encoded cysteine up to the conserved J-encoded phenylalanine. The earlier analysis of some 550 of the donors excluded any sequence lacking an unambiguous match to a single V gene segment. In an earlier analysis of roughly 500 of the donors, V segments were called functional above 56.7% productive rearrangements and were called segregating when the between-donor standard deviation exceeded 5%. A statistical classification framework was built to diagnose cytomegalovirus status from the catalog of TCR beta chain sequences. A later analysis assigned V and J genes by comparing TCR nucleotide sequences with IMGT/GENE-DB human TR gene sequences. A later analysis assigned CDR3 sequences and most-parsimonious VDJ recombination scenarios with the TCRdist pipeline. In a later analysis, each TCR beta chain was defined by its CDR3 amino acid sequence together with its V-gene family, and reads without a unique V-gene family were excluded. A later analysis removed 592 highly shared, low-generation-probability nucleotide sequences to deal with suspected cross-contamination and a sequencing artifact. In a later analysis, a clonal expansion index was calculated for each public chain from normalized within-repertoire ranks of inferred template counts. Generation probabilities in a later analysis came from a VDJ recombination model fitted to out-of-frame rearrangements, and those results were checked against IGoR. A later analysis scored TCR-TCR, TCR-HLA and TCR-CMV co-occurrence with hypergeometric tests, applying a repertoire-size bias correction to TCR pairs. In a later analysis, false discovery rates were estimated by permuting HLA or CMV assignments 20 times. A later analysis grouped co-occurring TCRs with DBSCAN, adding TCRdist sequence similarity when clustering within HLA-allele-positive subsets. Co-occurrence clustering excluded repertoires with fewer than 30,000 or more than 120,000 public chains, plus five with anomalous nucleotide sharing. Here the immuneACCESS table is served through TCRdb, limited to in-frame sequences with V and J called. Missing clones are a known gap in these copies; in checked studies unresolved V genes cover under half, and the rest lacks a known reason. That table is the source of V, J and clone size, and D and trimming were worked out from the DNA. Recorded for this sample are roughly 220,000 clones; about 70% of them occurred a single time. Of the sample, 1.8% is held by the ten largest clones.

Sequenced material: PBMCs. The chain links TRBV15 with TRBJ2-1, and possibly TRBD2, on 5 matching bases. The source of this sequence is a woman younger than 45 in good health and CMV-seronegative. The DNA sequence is TGTGCCACCAGCCCGGGCCGCGGGTTGACCTACAATGAGCAGTTCTTC. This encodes CATSPGRGLTYNEQFF. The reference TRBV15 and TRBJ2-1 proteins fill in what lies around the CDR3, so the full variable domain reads DAMVIQNPRYQVTQFGKPVTLSCSQTLNHNVMYWYQQKSSQAPKLLFHYYDKDFNNEADTPDNFQSRRPNTSFCFLDIRSPGLGDTAMYLCATSPGRGLTYNEQFFGPGTRLTVL.